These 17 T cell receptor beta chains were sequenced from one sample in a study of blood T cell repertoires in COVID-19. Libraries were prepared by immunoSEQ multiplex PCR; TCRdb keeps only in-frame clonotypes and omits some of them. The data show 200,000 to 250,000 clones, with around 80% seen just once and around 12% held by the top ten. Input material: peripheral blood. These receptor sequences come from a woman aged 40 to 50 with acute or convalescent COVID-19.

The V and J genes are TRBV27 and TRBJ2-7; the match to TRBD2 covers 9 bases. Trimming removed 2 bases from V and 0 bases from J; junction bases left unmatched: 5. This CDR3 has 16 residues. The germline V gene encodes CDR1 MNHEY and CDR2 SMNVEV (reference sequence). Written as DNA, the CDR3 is TGTGCCAGCAGTTTAATGGGGACTAGCAGCTCCTACGAGCAGTACTTC. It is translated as CASSLMGTSSSYEQYF.

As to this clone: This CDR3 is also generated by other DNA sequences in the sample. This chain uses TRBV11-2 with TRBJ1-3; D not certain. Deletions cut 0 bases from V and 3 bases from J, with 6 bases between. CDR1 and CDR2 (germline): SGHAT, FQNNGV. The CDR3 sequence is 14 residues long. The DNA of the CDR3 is TGTGCCAGCAGCTTAGAAAGCCGTGGAAACACCATATATTTT. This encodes CASSLESRGNTIYF.

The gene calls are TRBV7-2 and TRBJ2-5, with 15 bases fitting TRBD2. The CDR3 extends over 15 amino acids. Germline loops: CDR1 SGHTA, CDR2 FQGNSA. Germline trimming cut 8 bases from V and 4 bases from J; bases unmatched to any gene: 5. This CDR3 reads CASGLAGGRGETQYF. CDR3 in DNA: TGTGCCAGCGGACTAGCGGGAGGGCGGGGAGAGACCCAGTACTTC.

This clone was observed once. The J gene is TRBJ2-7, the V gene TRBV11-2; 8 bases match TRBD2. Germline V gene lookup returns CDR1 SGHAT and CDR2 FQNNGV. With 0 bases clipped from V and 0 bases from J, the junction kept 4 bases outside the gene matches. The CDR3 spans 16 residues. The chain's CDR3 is CASSLEDGGASYEQYF. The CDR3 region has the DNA TGTGCCAGCAGCTTAGAAGACGGGGGGGCCTCCTACGAGCAGTACTTC.

The CDR3 sequence: CSVEGGTSGRERFF. The CDR3 region has the DNA TGCAGCGTTGAAGGCGGGACTAGCGGGAGGGAGAGGTTCTTC. The chain has TRBV29-1 and TRBJ2-1, with TRBD2 matching 16 bases. Germline V CDR1 and CDR2: SQVTM, ANQGSEA. The CDR3 contains 14 residues. After removal of 1 base from V and 15 bases from J, the junction contained 6 bases not matched to a gene.

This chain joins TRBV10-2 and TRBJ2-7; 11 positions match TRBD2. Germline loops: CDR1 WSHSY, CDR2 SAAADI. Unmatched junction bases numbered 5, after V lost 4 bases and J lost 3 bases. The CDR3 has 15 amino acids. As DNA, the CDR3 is TGCGCCAGCAGTGGCCTGGGACTAGCGGACTACGAGCAGTACTTC. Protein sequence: CASSGLGLADYEQYF.

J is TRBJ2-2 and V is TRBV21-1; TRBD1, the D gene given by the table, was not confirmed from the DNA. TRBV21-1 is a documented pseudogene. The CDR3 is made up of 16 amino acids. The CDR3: CASSKAKGGQTGELFF. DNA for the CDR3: TGTGCCAGCAGCAAAGCGAAAGGGGGACAGACCGGGGAGCTGTTTTTT.

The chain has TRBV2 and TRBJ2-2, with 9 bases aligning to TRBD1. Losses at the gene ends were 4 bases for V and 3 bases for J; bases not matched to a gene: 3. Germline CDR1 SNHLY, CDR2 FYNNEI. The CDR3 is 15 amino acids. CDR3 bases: TGTGCCAGCAGTGCTGGGACAGGGTACACCGGGGAGCTGTTTTTT. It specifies CASSAGTGYTGELFF.

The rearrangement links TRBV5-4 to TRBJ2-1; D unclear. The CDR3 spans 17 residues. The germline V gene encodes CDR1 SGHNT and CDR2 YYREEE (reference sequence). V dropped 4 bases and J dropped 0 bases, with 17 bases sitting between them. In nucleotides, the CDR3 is TGTGCCAGCAGCAGCCCGGCGGAAGTCGGCTCCTACAATGAGCAGTTCTTC. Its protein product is CASSSPAEVGSYNEQFF.

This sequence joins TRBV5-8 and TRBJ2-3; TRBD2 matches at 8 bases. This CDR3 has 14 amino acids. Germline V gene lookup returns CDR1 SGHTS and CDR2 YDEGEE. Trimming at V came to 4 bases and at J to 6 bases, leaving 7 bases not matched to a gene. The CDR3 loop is CASSPRGGQDTQYF. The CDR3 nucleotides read TGTGCCAGCAGCCCACGGGGGGGGCAGGATACGCAGTATTTT.

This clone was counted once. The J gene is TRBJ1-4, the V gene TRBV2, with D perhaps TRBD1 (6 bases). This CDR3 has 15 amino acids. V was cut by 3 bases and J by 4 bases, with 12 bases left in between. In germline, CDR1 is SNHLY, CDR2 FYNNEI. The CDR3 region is CASSEFRGLNEKLFF. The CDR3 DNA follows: TGTGCCAGCAGTGAGTTCAGGGGTCTTAATGAAAAACTGTTTTTT.

The CDR3 DNA sequence: TGCGCCAGCAGCTACGAGGGGGCCGGAAACATTCAGTACTTC. Translated, it gives CASSYEGAGNIQYF. This chain uses TRBV5-1 with TRBJ2-4, with TRBD1 identical over 7 bases. The germline CDR1 and CDR2 sequences are SGHRS and YFSETQ. The CDR3 runs 14 residues. The trim removed 3 bases at V and 6 bases at J, leaving 6 bases unmatched. Based on the CDR3 plus reference TRBV5-1 and TRBJ2-4, the full variable domain is KAGVTQTPRYLIKTRGQQVTLSCSPISGHRSVSWYQQTPGQGLQFLFEYFSETQRNKGNFPGRFSGRQFSNSRSEMNVSTLELGDSALYLCASSYEGAGNIQYFGAGTRLSVL.

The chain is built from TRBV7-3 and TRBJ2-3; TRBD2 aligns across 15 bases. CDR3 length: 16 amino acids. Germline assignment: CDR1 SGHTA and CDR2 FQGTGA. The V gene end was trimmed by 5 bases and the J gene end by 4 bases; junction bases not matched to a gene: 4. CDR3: CASSTGLAGGPDTQYF. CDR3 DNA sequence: TGTGCCAGCAGCACAGGACTAGCGGGGGGGCCAGATACGCAGTATTTT.

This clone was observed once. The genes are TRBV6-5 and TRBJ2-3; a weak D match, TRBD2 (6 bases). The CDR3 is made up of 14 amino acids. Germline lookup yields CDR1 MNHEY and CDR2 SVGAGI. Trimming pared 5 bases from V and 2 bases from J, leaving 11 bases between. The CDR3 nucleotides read TGTGCCAGCAGTCGGAGGGTCTACACAGATACGCAGTATTTT. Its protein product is CASSRRVYTDTQYF.

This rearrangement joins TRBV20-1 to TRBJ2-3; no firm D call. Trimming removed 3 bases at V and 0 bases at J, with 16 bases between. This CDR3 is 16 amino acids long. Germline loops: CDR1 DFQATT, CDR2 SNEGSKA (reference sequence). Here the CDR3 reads CSASILYGSSTDTQYF. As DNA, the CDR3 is TGCAGTGCTAGTATTTTGTACGGGTCTAGCACAGATACGCAGTATTTT.

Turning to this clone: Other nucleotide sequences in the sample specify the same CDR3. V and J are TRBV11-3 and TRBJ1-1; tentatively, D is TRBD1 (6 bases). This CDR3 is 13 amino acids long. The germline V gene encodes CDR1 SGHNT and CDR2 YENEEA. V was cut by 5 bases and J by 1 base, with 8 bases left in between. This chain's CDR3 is CASSPRGNTEAFF. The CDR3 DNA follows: TGTGCCAGCAGCCCCAGGGGGAACACTGAAGCTTTCTTT. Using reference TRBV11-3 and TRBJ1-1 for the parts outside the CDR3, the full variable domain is EAGVVQSPRYKIIEKKQPVAFWCNPISGHNTLYWYLQNLGQGPELLIRYENEEAVDDSQLPKDRFSAERLKGVDSTLKIQPAELGDSAVYLCASSPRGNTEAFFGQGTRLTVV.

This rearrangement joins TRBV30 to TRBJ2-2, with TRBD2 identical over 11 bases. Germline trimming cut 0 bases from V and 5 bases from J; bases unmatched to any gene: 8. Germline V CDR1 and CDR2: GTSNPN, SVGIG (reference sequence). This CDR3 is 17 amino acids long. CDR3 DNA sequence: TGTGCCTGGAGTGTAGGGCTAGCGGGGGGTAGAACCGGGGAGCTGTTTTTT. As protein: CAWSVGLAGGRTGELFF. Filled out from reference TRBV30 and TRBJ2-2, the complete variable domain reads SQTIHQWPATLVQPVGSPLSLECTVEGTSNPNLYWYRQAAGRGLQLLFYSVGIGQISSEVPQNLSASRPQDRQFILSSKKLLLSDSGFYLCAWSVGLAGGRTGELFFGEGSRLTVL.